This TCR beta chain was sequenced during a study of neurological immune-mediated disorders. Turning to the study itself: There were some 34 multiple sclerosis patients. Of these, around 31 had relapsing-remitting MS and 3 had secondary progressive MS.

The V segment lost 4 bases and the J segment 6 bases; nucleotides outside the gene matches: 0. The CDR3 runs to 12 residues. Findings and limits, study-wide: For the multiple sclerosis repertoire cluster, no association with any clinical or MRI feature was found. The repertoires of 18 of 34 multiple sclerosis patients were placed by phylogenetic grouping in a single related-CDR3 cluster, which may be a signature.

Synthesis of cDNA was carried out by template-switch 5'RACE. The reaction used 10-nucleotide random UMIs. TCRdb used MiXCR to reprocess the 5' RACE reads, holding one entry per CDR3 protein. The sample has roughly 75,000 distinct CDR3 sequences, 2% to 3% seen once. This clonotype showed up many times. Its target is not known. The sequenced material came from PBMCs. V is TRBV12-3 or TRBV12-4 and J is TRBJ2-7, with TRBD1 matching 10 bases. This TCR was sampled from a woman aged 30 to 39 with multiple sclerosis. CDR3 bases: TGTGCCAGCAGTTGGACAGGGGGCGAGCAGTACTTC. Its protein is CASSWTGGEQYF.